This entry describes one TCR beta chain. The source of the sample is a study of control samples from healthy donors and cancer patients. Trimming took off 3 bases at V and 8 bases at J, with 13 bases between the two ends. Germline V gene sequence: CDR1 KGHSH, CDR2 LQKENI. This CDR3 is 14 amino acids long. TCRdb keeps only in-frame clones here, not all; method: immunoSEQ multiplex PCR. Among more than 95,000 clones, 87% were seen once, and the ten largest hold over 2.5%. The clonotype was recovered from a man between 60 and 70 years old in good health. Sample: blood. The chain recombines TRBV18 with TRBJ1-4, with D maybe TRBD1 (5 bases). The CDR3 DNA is TGTGCCAGCTCACCGGGAGGGGCGCGAGAAAAACTGTTTTTT. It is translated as CASSPGGAREKLFF.